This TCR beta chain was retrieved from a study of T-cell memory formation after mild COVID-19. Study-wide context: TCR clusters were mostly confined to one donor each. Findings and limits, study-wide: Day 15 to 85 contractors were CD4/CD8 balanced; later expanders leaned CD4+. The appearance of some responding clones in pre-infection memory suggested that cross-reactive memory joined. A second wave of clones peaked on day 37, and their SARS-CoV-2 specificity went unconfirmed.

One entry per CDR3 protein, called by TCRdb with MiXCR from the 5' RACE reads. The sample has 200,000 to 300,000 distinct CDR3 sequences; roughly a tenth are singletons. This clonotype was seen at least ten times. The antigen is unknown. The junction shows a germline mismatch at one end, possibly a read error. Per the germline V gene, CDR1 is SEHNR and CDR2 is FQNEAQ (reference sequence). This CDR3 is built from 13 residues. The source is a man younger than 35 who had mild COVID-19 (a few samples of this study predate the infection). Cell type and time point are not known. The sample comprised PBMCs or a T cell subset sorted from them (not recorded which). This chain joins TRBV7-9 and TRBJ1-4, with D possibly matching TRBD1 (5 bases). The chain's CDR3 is CASSLAAGGKLFF. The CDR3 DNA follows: TGTGCCAGCAGCCTAGCCGCCGGGGGAAAACTGTTTTTT.